This T cell receptor beta chain is from a study of cytomegalovirus exposure and HLA in healthy donors. Study-wide results and limits: What a later analysis showed was that several of the most significant clusters appeared linked to common viral pathogens. Across donors, most TCRs were seen rarely, yet some public ones were widespread.

Details on this clone: The antigen is unknown.

PCR primers comprised 60 Vbeta and 13 Jbeta primers. Generated by immunoSEQ multiplex PCR, the TCRdb table keeps only in-frame clones and is missing some. The sample has 100,000 or so clones; over 70% are singletons. Germline V gene lookup returns CDR1 SGHDN and CDR2 FVKESK. Trimming removed 1 base at V and 6 bases at J, with 18 bases between. The length of the CDR3 is 16 residues. This TCR was recovered from a male donor in good health and CMV-seronegative. The V call is TRBV14, the J call TRBJ1-2, with D possibly matching TRBD1 (5 bases). The sample was PBMCs. CDR3 sequence (DNA): TGTGCCAGCAGCCAAGGACCGCAGACAGCAAGCCATGGCTACACCTTC. Protein product: CASSQGPQTASHGYTF.